This T cell receptor beta chain was recovered during a study of human T cells and chemical hapten exposure. The ends were cut back, 6 bases at V and 0 bases at J, with 9 bases in the middle. CDR3 size: 13 residues. CDR1 and CDR2 from the germline V gene are MDHEN and SYDVKM. Time point denoted: pre-sensitization, week 0. Treatment denoted: therapeutic diphenylcyclopropenone sensitization with weekly scalp DPC. TCRdb re-called the RACE reads through MiXCR, storing one row per CDR3 protein. This sample has under 200,000 distinct CDR3 sequences; just under 30% occur once, and the top ten carry 2.9%. This clonotype was recorded a few times.

The gene calls are TRBV28 and TRBJ2-7, with D maybe TRBD1 (5 bases). The sequence came from a woman aged 25 to 39 with alopecia areata. Some clones in this sample may be carry-over from other donors' samples. The sample in question was whole blood, obtained in connection with sensitization to the hapten diphenylcyclopropenone (DPC). The CDR3 region has the DNA TGTGCCAGCAGACTGACAGTCTCCTACGAGCAGTACTTC. Translation: CASRLTVSYEQYF.